This T cell receptor (beta chain) was captured by sequencing in a study of shared clonotypes between healthy human individuals. Across several immunoSEQ plates, the genomic DNA of each subset was split evenly. Under the authors' procedure: Because ImmunoSEQ provided only junction sequences with no quality scores, the filtering differed. Clones were sequenced by immunoSEQ multiplex PCR, and TCRdb holds only the in-frame ones, with some missing. From that table come the V and J calls and clone size; the DNA was used to work out D and trimming. The sample records under 2.5 million clones, roughly 92% being singletons. Study-wide points: Among the subsets, naive ones generally showed larger estimated richness than memory ones.

With respect to this clone: Its antigen remains unknown.

With V trimmed by 7 bases and J by 4 bases, 4 bases remained unmatched. CDR1 and CDR2 (germline): SGHDT, YYEEEE. The CDR3 extends over 15 amino acids. This sequence joins TRBV5-6 and TRBJ2-2, with 13 bases matching TRBD2. The receptor comes from a man younger than 35 in good health. Some clones in this sample may be carry-over from other donors' samples. The specimen sequenced was naive CD4+ T cells from PBMCs. As to subset: CD45RA+ positively selected. The CDR3 loop reads CASWTSGRFTGELFF. The CDR3 nucleotides are TGTGCCAGCTGGACTAGCGGGAGATTCACCGGGGAGCTGTTTTTT.